The 8 T cell receptor beta chains presented below share a single source sample, sequenced in a study of blood T cell repertoires in COVID-19. Sequencing used immunoSEQ multiplex PCR; TCRdb keeps in-frame clones, though not all of them. The sample holds 79,000 or so clones, approximately 87% seen once. Material for sequencing was peripheral blood. These receptor sequences come from a human donor in a cohort sampled during active COVID-19.

V is TRBV10-3 and J is TRBJ1-2, with 10 nucleotides matching TRBD1. Germline assignment: CDR1 ENHRY and CDR2 SYGVKD. V lost 6 bases to trimming and J lost 8 bases; unmatched junction nucleotides: 15. The CDR3 sequence is 16 residues long. CDR3 DNA sequence: TGTGCCATCAGAGACTCCGGGACAGGGGTAATCGGAGGCTACACCTTC. Translated, it gives CAIRDSGTGVIGGYTF.

The rearrangement joins TRBV7-3 to TRBJ2-2, with a tentative D call TRBD1 (6 bases). V was shortened by 1 base and J by 7 bases, with 10 bases between the two germline ends. The CDR3 is made up of 14 amino acids. CDR1 and CDR2 from the germline V gene are SGHTA and FQGTGA. The CDR3 loop is CASSLRGGNGELFF. CDR3 nucleotide sequence: TGTGCCAGCAGCTTAAGAGGGGGAAACGGGGAGCTGTTTTTT.

As for this clone: One end of the junction is discordant with germline, which a read error may explain. The rearrangement uses TRBV5-1 and TRBJ2-3; tentative D call: TRBD2 (8 bases). Germline V gene data show CDR1 as SGHRS and CDR2 as YFSETQ. The CDR3 is 16 amino acids. CDR3 in DNA: TGCGCCAGCAGCCCAGCGGGAGCGAGAGGGACAGATGCGCAGTATTTT. Translated, it gives CASSPAGARGTDAQYF.

The V and J genes are TRBV29-1 and TRBJ2-6, with 11 positions matching TRBD1. The CDR3 spans 16 residues. V lost 6 bases to trimming and J lost 2 bases; unmatched junction nucleotides: 6. Germline V lookup: CDR1 SQVTM, CDR2 ANQGSEA. The CDR3, as DNA: TGCAGCGTGATGGACAGGGGGCTGCCTGGGGCCAACGTCCTGACTTTC. It codes for CSVMDRGLPGANVLTF. The full variable domain, with the rest looked up from reference TRBV29-1 and TRBJ2-6, is SAVISQKPSRDICQRGTSLTIQCQVDSQVTMMFWYRQQPGQSLTLIATANQGSEATYESGFVIDKFPISRPNLTFSTLTVSNMSPEDSSIYLCSVMDRGLPGANVLTFGAGSRLTVL.

This sequence joins TRBV28 and TRBJ2-1; the D gene is possibly TRBD1 (6 bases). CDR3 length: 16 amino acids. Germline V gene lookup returns CDR1 MDHEN and CDR2 SYDVKM. Trimming left V 6 bases short and J 10 bases short, with 25 bases between. The CDR3: CASSPKLGRGTREQFF. CDR3 DNA sequence: TGTGCCAGCAGCCCAAAGTTGGGCCGAGGGACAAGGGAGCAGTTCTTC.

The chain employs TRBV5-1 and TRBJ1-2, with D perhaps matching TRBD1 (6 bases). CDR3 length: 12 residues. Germline loops: CDR1 SGHRS, CDR2 YFSETQ. V lost 7 bases, J lost 2 bases, and 9 bases lay in between. The CDR3 nucleotides are TGCGCCAGCCACACAGGGAACTATGGCTACACCTTC. Its translation: CASHTGNYGYTF.

The genes are TRBV6-2 or TRBV6-3 and TRBJ2-2; D not resolved. V lost 5 bases to trimming and J lost 0 bases, with 10 bases between them. The CDR3 spans 15 residues. The V gene's germline CDR1 is MNHEY and CDR2 SVGEGT. CDR3 bases: TGTGCCAGCAGTCTGACTGAAGCGAACACCGGGGAGCTGTTTTTT. It yields the protein CASSLTEANTGELFF.

V gene TRBV19 combines with J gene TRBJ2-1, with a possible D match to TRBD2 (6 bases). Trimming removed 6 bases from V and 6 bases from J, with 21 bases in between. Germline V gene data show CDR1 as LNHDA and CDR2 as SQIVND (reference sequence). The CDR3 is made up of 16 amino acids. The CDR3 is CASSLTGTPGVNEQFF. The CDR3 bases are TGTGCCAGTAGCCTGACCGGGACCCCGGGGGTCAATGAGCAGTTCTTC.